The entry that follows covers one T cell receptor (beta chain) sequence. This CDR3 is 13 amino acids long. Germline CDR1 and CDR2: SGHRS and YFSETQ. V was shortened by 4 bases and J by 3 bases, with 10 bases between the two germline ends. The data are from a study of technical replicates of blood from several donors. Data came from immunoSEQ multiplex PCR; TCRdb stores just in-frame clones and leaves some out. Of about 82,000 clones listed, 90% to 95% were seen once; the top ten hold 0.39%. This TCR came from a human donor in good health. J is TRBJ1-1 and V is TRBV5-1; unclear D gene. The sequenced sample was T cells isolated from PBMCs. The DNA of the CDR3 is TGCGCCAGCAGCCCCAGACTTTACACTGAAGCTTTCTTT. Protein sequence: CASSPRLYTEAFF.